This T cell receptor (beta chain) was identified in a study of cytomegalovirus exposure and HLA in healthy donors. Study-wide findings and caveats: Many donors carried some public TCRs, although rarity characterized most TCR sequences.

In the case of this clone: The target antigen is unknown.

The study ran its PCR with 60 Vbeta and 13 Jbeta primers. The method was immunoSEQ multiplex PCR; TCRdb's version includes in-frame clones alone and lacks a portion of them. This table lists under 200,000 clones. The germline V and J ends were trimmed by 0 bases and 5 bases, with 13 bases remaining between them. The CDR3 totals 15 residues. The germline CDR1 and CDR2 sequences are MNHEY and SVGAGI. The sequenced sample consisted of PBMCs. The source is a woman under 30 in good health and CMV-seropositive. This rearrangement joins TRBV6-5 to TRBJ1-1; TRBD1 might be the D (6 bases). CDR3 sequence (DNA): TGTGCCAGCAGTTACTCGATACAGGGTGAAACTGAAGCTTTCTTT. This codes for CASSYSIQGETEAFF.